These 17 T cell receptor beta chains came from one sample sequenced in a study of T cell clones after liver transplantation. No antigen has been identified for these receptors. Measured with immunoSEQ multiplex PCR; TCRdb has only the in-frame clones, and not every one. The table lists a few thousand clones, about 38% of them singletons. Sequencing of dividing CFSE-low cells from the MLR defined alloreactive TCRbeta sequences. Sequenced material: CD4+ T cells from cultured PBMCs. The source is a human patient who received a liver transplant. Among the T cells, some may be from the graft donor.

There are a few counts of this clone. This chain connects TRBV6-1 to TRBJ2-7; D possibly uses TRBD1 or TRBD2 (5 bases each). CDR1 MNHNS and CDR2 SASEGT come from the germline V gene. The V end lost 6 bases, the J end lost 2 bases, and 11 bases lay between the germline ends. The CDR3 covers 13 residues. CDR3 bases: TGTGCCAGCAGGCCGGGACCAACCTACGAGCAGTACTTC. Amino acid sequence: CASRPGPTYEQYF.

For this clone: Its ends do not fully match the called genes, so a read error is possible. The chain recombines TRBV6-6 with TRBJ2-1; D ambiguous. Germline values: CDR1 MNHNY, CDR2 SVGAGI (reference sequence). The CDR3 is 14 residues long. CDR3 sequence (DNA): TGTGCCAGCAGTGACTCCCCCTTATTCCATGAGCAGTTCTTC. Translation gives CASSDSPLFHEQFF.

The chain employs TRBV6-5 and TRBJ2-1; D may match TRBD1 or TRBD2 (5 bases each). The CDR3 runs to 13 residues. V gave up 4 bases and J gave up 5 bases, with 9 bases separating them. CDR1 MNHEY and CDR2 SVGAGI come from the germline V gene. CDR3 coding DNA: TGTGCCAGCAGTTCCGGGGCCCACAATGAGCAGTTCTTC. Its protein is CASSSGAHNEQFF.

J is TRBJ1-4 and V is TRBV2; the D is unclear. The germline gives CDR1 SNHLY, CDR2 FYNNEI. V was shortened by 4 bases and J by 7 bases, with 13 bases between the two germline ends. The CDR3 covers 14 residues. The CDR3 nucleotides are TGTGCCAGCAGTGGGGAGGGTCTGGCTGAAAAACTGTTTTTT. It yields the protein CASSGEGLAEKLFF.

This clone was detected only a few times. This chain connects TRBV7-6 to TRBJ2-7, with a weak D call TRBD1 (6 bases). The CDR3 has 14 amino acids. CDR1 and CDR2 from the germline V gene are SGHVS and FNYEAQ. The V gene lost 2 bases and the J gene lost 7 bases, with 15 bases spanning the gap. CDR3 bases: TGTGCCAGCAGCTTAACGGGACAACTTCAAGAGCAGTACTTC. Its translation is CASSLTGQLQEQYF.

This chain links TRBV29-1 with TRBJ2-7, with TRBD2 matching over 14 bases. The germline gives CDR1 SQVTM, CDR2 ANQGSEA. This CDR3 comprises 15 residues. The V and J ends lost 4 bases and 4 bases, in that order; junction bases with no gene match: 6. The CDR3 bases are TGCAGCGTTGCGGGACTAGCGGGAGTTGGGTACGAGCAGTACTTC. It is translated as CSVAGLAGVGYEQYF.

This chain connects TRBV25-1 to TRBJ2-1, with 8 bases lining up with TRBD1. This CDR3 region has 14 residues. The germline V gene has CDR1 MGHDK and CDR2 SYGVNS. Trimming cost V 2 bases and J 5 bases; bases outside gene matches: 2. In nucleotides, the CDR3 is TGTGCCAGCAGTGAAACAGGGGGGCACAATGAGCAGTTCTTC. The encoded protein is CASSETGGHNEQFF.

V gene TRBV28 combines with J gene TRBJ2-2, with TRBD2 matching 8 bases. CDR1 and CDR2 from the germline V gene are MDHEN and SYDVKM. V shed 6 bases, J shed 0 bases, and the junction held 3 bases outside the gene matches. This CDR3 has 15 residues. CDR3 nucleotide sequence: TGTGCCAGCAGCCCGGGGGGGGCGAACACCGGGGAGCTGTTTTTT. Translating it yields CASSPGGANTGELFF. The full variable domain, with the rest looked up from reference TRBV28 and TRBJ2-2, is DVKVTQSSRYLVKRTGEKVFLECVQDMDHENMFWYRQDPGLGLRLIYFSYDVKMKEKGDIPEGYSVSREKKERFSLILESASTNQTSMYLCASSPGGANTGELFFGEGSRLTVL.

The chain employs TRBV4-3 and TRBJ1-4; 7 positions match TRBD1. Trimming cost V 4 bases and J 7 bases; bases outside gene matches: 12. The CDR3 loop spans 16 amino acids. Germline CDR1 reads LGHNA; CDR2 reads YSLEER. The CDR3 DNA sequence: TGCGCCAGCAGCCGGAGACCAGACAGGGTTTCTGAAAAACTGTTTTTT. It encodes CASSRRPDRVSEKLFF.

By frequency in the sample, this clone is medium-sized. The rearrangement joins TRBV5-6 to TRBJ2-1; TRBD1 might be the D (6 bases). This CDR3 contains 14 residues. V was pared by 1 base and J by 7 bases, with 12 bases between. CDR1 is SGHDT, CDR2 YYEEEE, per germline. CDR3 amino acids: CASSLKTGTNEQFF. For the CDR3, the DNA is TGTGCCAGCAGCTTGAAAACAGGGACGAATGAGCAGTTCTTC.

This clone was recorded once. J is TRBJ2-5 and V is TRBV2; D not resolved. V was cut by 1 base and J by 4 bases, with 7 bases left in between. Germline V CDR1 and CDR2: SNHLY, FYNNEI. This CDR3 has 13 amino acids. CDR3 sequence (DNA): TGTGCCAGCAGTGAAGGGGTCCTAGAGACCCAGTACTTC. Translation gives CASSEGVLETQYF.

CDR3 residues: CASSPTGTGLNTEAFF. The CDR3 DNA reads as TGCGCCAGCAGCCCTACCGGGACGGGATTGAACACTGAAGCTTTCTTT. The rearrangement joins TRBV5-1 to TRBJ1-1, with D maybe TRBD1 (5 bases). The CDR3 consists of 16 residues. The germline V gene encodes CDR1 SGHRS and CDR2 YFSETQ. The V and J ends lost 4 bases and 0 bases respectively, with 16 bases between them.

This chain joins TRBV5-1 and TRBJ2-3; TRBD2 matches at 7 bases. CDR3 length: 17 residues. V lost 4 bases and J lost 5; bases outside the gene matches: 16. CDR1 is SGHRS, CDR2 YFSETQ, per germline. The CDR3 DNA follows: TGCGCCAGCAGCCTCCCCGTGGGGGGGGGATCGGGAGATACGCAGTATTTT. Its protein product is CASSLPVGGGSGDTQYF.

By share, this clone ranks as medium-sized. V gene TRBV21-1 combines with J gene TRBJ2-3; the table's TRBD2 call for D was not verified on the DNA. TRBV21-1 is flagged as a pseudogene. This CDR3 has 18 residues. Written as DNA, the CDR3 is TGTGCCAGCAGCAGGGCTAGCGGGACACAAACTAACACAGATACGCAGTATTTT. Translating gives CASSRASGTQTNTDTQYF.

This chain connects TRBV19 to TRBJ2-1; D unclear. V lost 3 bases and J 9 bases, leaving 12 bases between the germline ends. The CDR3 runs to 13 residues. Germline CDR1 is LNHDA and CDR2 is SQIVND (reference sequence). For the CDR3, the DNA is TGTGCCAGTAGTATCGGCCCGGTGGGTGAGCAGTTCTTC. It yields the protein CASSIGPVGEQFF.

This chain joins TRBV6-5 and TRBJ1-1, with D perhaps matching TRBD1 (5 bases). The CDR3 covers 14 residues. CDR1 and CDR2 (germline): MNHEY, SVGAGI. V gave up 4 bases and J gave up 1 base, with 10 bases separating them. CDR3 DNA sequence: TGTGCCAGCAGTTTCCGACAGAGGAACACTGAAGCTTTCTTT. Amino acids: CASSFRQRNTEAFF.

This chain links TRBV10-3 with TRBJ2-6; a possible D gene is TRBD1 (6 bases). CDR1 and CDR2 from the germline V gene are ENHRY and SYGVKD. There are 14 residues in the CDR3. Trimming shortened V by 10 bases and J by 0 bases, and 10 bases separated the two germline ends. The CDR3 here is CATTGSSGANVLTF. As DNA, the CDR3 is TGTGCCACCACAGGGAGCTCTGGGGCCAACGTCCTGACTTTC.